The present entry profiles one T cell receptor (beta chain) with its context. Its antigen is not identified. Using immunoSEQ multiplex PCR, the repertoire was profiled, and TCRdb retains in-frame clones only, with some absent. The sample yields fewer than 110,000 clones, more than 75% seen once. The data belong to a study of T cell responses to AZD1222 COVID-19 vaccine. Study results and caveats: A rise in Spike-specific TCR breadth and depth followed two AZD1222 doses. CD4 TCRs associated with vaccination spanned spike, dominating at 160-218 and 743-854. Seropositivity was recorded at baseline in only 6 or 7 AZD1222 recipients.

The CDR3 runs to 19 residues. Per germline, CDR1 SGHVS and CDR2 FQNEAQ. V shed 5 bases, J shed 1 base, and the junction held 16 bases outside the gene matches. The starting material was peripheral blood, obtained on day 0 of AZD1222 vaccination. The clonotype originates from an adult in good health. The chain is built from TRBV7-8 and TRBJ2-3, with 9 bases matching TRBD1. This chain's CDR3 is CASSPRTGVGWIGTDTQYF. Written as DNA, the CDR3 is TGTGCCAGCAGCCCAAGGACAGGGGTGGGGTGGATCGGCACAGATACGCAGTATTTT.